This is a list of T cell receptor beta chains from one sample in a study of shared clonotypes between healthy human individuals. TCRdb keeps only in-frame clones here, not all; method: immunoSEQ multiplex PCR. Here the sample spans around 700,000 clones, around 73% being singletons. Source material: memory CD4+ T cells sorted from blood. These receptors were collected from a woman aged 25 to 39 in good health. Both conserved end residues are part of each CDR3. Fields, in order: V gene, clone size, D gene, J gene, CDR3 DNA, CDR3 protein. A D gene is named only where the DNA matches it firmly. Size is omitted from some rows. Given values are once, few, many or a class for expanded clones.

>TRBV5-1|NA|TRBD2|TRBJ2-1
TGCGCCAGCAGCTTGGCCCCCGGGGGAGGGCCTAGTAATGAGCAGTTCTTC
CASSLAPGGGPSNEQFF
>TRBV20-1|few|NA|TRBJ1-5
TGCAGTGCCGGCACTCCTCAGCCCCAGCATTTT
CSAGTPQPQHF
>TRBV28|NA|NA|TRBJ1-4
TGTGCCAGCAGTTTTCTAGGGGGATCTGAAAAACTGTTTTTT
CASSFLGGSEKLFF
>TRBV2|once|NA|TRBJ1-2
TGTGCCAGCAGAGCCTTGAGTGGAGCCTATGGCTACACCTTC
CASRALSGAYGYTF
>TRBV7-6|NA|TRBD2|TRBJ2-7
TGTGCCAGCAGCTTAGAGACTAGCGGCGCCTACGAGCAGTACTTC
CASSLETSGAYEQYF
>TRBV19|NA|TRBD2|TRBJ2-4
TGTGCCAGTAGTATAGGACTAGCGGGAGTGAGCAAAAACATTCAGTACTTC
CASSIGLAGVSKNIQYF
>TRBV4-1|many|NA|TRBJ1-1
TGCGCCAGCAGCCAAGGTCAGAACACTGAAGCTTTCTTT
CASSQGQNTEAFF
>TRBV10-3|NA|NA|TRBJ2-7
TGTGCCATCAGTGACACAGGAGGGAGCTCCTACGAGCAGTACTTC
CAISDTGGSSYEQYF
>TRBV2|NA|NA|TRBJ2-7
TGTGCCAGCAGTGAAGTAACAGGAGCGCCGGGATACGAGCAGTACTTC
CASSEVTGAPGYEQYF
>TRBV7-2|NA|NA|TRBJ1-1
TGTGCCAGCAGCTTAGTTCTTAAAAACACTGAAGCTTTCTTT
CASSLVLKNTEAFF
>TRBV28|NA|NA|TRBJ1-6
TGTGCCAGCGGGAAGGGATGGAATTCACCCCTCCACTTT
CASGKGWNSPLHF
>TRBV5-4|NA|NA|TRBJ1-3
TGTGCCAGCAGCTTGGCCCCCAGTGACTCTGGAAACACCATATATTTT
CASSLAPSDSGNTIYF
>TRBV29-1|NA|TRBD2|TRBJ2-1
TGCAGCGTTCGGGAGCGGGGATACAATGAGCAGTTCTTC
CSVRERGYNEQFF
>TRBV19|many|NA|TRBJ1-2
TGTGCCAGTAGAGGAGAGGGGCGGGCTCCTTACTATGGCTACACCTTC
CASRGEGRAPYYGYTF
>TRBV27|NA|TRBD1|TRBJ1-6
TGTGCCACCGGGACAGGGGTCTCACCCCTCCACTTT
CATGTGVSPLHF
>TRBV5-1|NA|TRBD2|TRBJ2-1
TGCGCCAGCAGCCGACCGAGCGCTAGCGGCAACAATGAGCAGTTCTTC
CASSRPSASGNNEQFF
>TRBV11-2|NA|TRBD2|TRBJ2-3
TGTGCCAGCAGCTTCGCAGCGGGAGAGACAGATACGCAGTATTTT
CASSFAAGETDTQYF
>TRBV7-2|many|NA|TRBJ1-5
TGTGCCAGCAGCTTGCCGGGGGGGAAGAATCAGCCCCAGCATTTT
CASSLPGGKNQPQHF
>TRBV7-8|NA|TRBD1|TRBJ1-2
TGTGCCAGCAGCGGTAGGGACAGGGGAACCCTCGGGACTGGCTACACCTTC
CASSGRDRGTLGTGYTF